Listed below are T cell receptor beta chains from one sample, sequenced in a study of T cells in Graves' hyperthyroidism and ophthalmopathy. TCRdb fed the multiplex PCR reads into MiXCR, producing one record per CDR3 protein. The sample has under 450,000 distinct CDR3 sequences; around 16% are singletons. The material sequenced was blood. These receptors came from a woman aged 18-30 years with Graves' hyperthyroidism. Both conserved end residues are part of each CDR3. A D gene is named only where the DNA matches it firmly. Clone size is given for some rows only: seen once, a few or many times, or a class if the clone is expanded.

v_call	clone_size	j_call	d_call	cdr3_nt	cdr3_aa
TRBV5-1	many	TRBJ1-1	NA	TGCGCCAGCAGCTCCCCGGAAAGGGGGAACACTGAAGCTTTCTTT	CASSSPERGNTEAFF
TRBV6-1	many	TRBJ2-3	NA	TGTGCCAGCGGTTTCACTAGCACAGATACGCAGTATTTT	CASGFTSTDTQYF
TRBV20-1	many	TRBJ2-1	NA	TGCAGTGCTAGAGGGAGTGGGGAGAATGAGCAGTTCTTC	CSARGSGENEQFF
TRBV20-1	NA	TRBJ2-6	TRBD2	TGCAGTGCAACCGGGACTAGCGGGCTGGGGGGGGCCAACGTCCTGACTTTC	CSATGTSGLGGANVLTF
TRBV4-2	NA	TRBJ2-7	TRBD1	TGTGCCAGCAGCCAATTATTTAGGGACAGGGGGTACGAGCAGTACTTC	CASSQLFRDRGYEQYF
TRBV27	many	TRBJ2-7	TRBD2	TGTGCCAGCAGTTACCGCGGGAGTCTAGGGTACGAGCAGTACTTC	CASSYRGSLGYEQYF
TRBV12-3/TRBV12-4	many	TRBJ2-1	NA	TGTGCCAGCAGTTTTCCCGCGGGACCGTACAATGAGCAGTTCTTC	CASSFPAGPYNEQFF
TRBV11-2	NA	TRBJ2-1	NA	TGTGCCAGCAGCTTCGGTCTTTTGCGGCCTATGAAATACAATGAGCAGTTCTTC	CASSFGLLRPMKYNEQFF
TRBV30	many	TRBJ1-2	TRBD1	TGTGCCTGGAGTGTGGGGACAGGGAACTATGGCTACACCTTC	CAWSVGTGNYGYTF
TRBV3-1	many	TRBJ1-2	NA	TGTGCCAGCAGCCAAGATGCCAGGTACTATGGCTACACCTTC	CASSQDARYYGYTF
TRBV18	many	TRBJ2-3	NA	TGTGCCAGCTCACCGCGGGTCCAACAGGGAACCACAGATACGCAGTATTTT	CASSPRVQQGTTDTQYF
TRBV5-8	NA	TRBJ2-3	NA	TGTGCCAGCAGCTTGGCCAACAGGGACACTAGCACAGATACGCAGTATTTT	CASSLANRDTSTDTQYF
TRBV28	few	TRBJ1-3	NA	TGTGCCAGCAGTCGGGCCCCCCCTGGAAACACCATATATTTT	CASSRAPPGNTIYF
TRBV4-2	many	TRBJ2-5	TRBD1	TGTGCCAGCAGCCAAGAGACAGGGGGGACCCAAGAGACCCAGTACTTC	CASSQETGGTQETQYF
TRBV9	few	TRBJ2-1	TRBD2	TGTGCCAGCAGCCCCGTGACTAGCGGGGGTGGATATGAGCAGTTCTTC	CASSPVTSGGGYEQFF
TRBV24-1	many	TRBJ2-5	NA	TGTGCCACCAGTGATTTTAAGGAGGTTCAAGAGACCCAGTACTTC	CATSDFKEVQETQYF
TRBV28	NA	TRBJ2-5	NA	TGTGCCAGCAGCCGCCCGAGGCACGGAACGGAGACCCAGTACTTC	CASSRPRHGTETQYF
TRBV7-3	NA	TRBJ2-7	NA	TGTGCCAGCAGCCTTATGATCAACTACGAGCAGTACTTC	CASSLMINYEQYF
TRBV12-3/TRBV12-4	many	TRBJ2-3	NA	TGTGCCACCATTCGCCGTGGGAGAAGAGATACGCAGTATTTT	CATIRRGRRDTQYF
TRBV30	NA	TRBJ1-5	NA	TGTGCCTGGAGTGTAAATTTGGCTAGCAATCAGCCCCAGCATTTT	CAWSVNLASNQPQHF
TRBV28	many	TRBJ1-2	NA	TGTGCCAGCAGTTTCGGTAGAGGCTACACCTTC	CASSFGRGYTF
TRBV28	many	TRBJ2-7	NA	TGTGCCAGCACCACCCTTGGCGGGGCGTCCTACGAGCAGTACTTC	CASTTLGGASYEQYF
TRBV3-1	once	TRBJ1-2	TRBD1	TGTGCCAGCAGTGACAGGGGGGAAGCTGGCTACACCTTC	CASSDRGEAGYTF
TRBV11-1	many	TRBJ2-1	NA	TGTGCCAGCAGCCCCGTAGCGGCTTTTGTCGGGAATGAGCAGTTCTTC	CASSPVAAFVGNEQFF
TRBV4-1	NA	TRBJ2-2	TRBD1	TGCGCCAGCAGCCAAAGGCGACAGGGGGCATCTACCGGGGAGCTGTTTTTT	CASSQRRQGASTGELFF
TRBV4-2	many	TRBJ1-5	NA	TGTGCCAGCAGCCCCTCCTCCCATTCGGGTCAGCCCCAGCATTTT	CASSPSSHSGQPQHF
TRBV20-1	few	TRBJ2-7	TRBD2	TGCAGTGCTAGGGCTAGCGGCTACGAGCAGTACTTC	CSARASGYEQYF
TRBV19	NA	TRBJ1-4	NA	TGTGCCACCTCCGGCGAAGGTTCCTCCAATGAAAAACTGTTTTTT	CATSGEGSSNEKLFF
TRBV3-1	few	TRBJ2-3	TRBD2	TGTGCCAGCAGGGATGCTAGCGGGGGGCGCACAGATACGCAGTATTTT	CASRDASGGRTDTQYF
TRBV28	many	TRBJ2-1	TRBD1	TGTGCCAGCAGTCCCCGGACAGGGGACAATGAGCAGTTCTTC	CASSPRTGDNEQFF
TRBV2	many	TRBJ2-1	NA	TGTGCCAGCAGTGAAGGTCTCAATGAGCAGTTCTTC	CASSEGLNEQFF
TRBV12-3/TRBV12-4	many	TRBJ1-5	NA	TGTGCCAGCAGTTTGAAGTGGAGTCAGCCCCAGCATTTT	CASSLKWSQPQHF
TRBV20-1	many	TRBJ2-7	NA	TGCAGTGCTAAGGAACGGTGGAACGAGCAGTACTTC	CSAKERWNEQYF
TRBV2	many	TRBJ2-7	TRBD1	TGTGCCAGCAGTGAAGTGTCAGGGGGAAGGTACGAGCAGTACTTC	CASSEVSGGRYEQYF